The 22 T cell receptor beta chains below all came from one sample that was sequenced in a study of T cell repertoires in aging, cancer and after chemotherapy. The template was genomic DNA from peripheral blood, not RNA. Multiplex touch-down PCR with TRB-A/B primers amplified rearranged V-D-J TRB sequences. TCRdb analysed the multiplex PCR reads with MiXCR anew, one entry per CDR3 protein. The sample includes over 3,500 distinct CDR3 sequences, around 44% seen only once; the top ten take 55% to 65%. Material: blood. The receptors were sampled from a human donor with a solid tumor.

The V and J genes are TRBV20-1 and TRBJ2-3, with TRBD2 matching over 9 bases. The CDR3 consists of 17 residues. V lost 3 bases and J lost 2; bases outside the gene matches: 12. Per germline, CDR1 DFQATT and CDR2 SNEGSKA (reference sequence). The CDR3 region is CSARRLAGYSPTDTQYF. The DNA for the CDR3 is TGCAGTGCTAGGCGGCTAGCGGGATACTCCCCCACAGATACGCAGTATTTT.

The chain is built from TRBV10-1 and TRBJ2-2; possibly TRBD1 for D (6 bases). Between the trimmed V and J ends, which lost 8 bases and 5 bases, there was a span of 15 bases. Germline V gene data show CDR1 as WNHNN and CDR2 as SYGVQD (reference sequence). This CDR3 is 14 amino acids long. The CDR3 sequence: CASSAGDVTGELFF. CDR3 sequence (DNA): TGCGCCAGCTCGGCAGGGGATGTGACCGGGGAGCTGTTTTTT.

The rearrangement links TRBV5-1 to TRBJ1-2, with D possibly matching TRBD1 (5 bases). The CDR3 has 14 residues. V lost 3 bases, J lost 2 bases, and 11 bases lay in between. CDR1 and CDR2 from the germline V gene are SGHRS and YFSETQ. The CDR3 nucleotides are TGCGCCAGCAGCTGGGACGGGGCAAACTATGGCTACACCTTC. Protein: CASSWDGANYGYTF.

The J gene is TRBJ1-2, the V gene TRBV12-3 or TRBV12-4; 7 nucleotides line up with TRBD1. The trim removed 6 bases at V and 5 bases at J, leaving 6 bases unmatched. This CDR3 has 13 residues. The CDR3 nucleotides read TGTGCCAGCAGGGGGACAGCAAGTTATGGCTACACCTTC. Its protein is CASRGTASYGYTF.

This clonotype was seen only once. V gene TRBV20-1 combines with J gene TRBJ1-2; TRBD1 matches at 8 bases. With V trimmed by 1 base and J by 2 bases, 3 bases remained unmatched. CDR3 length equals 14 residues. The V gene's germline CDR1 is DFQATT and CDR2 SNEGSKA (reference sequence). The CDR3 here is CSARATGENYGYTF. The DNA of the CDR3 is TGCAGTGCTAGAGCGACAGGGGAAAACTATGGCTACACCTTC.

The V gene is TRBV6-2 or TRBV6-3, the J gene TRBJ2-5; no clear D. V lost 0 bases and J 5 bases, leaving 10 bases between the germline ends. CDR1 is MNHEY and CDR2 is SVGEGT in the germline V gene. The CDR3 runs to 14 residues. The CDR3 DNA is TGTGCCAGCAGTTACTCAGGTGTTCCCGAGACCCAGTACTTC. Translating gives CASSYSGVPETQYF.

The chain carries TRBV5-6 and TRBJ2-2, with D perhaps TRBD1 or TRBD2 (5 bases each). The CDR3 consists of 15 residues. V was shortened by 1 base and J by 5 bases, with 12 bases between the two germline ends. Germline CDR1 reads SGHDT; CDR2 reads YYEEEE. CDR3 sequence (DNA): TGTGCCAGCAGCTTGTACGGGGCGCGGACCGGGGAGCTGTTTTTT. The encoded protein is CASSLYGARTGELFF.

This clonotype was observed a single time. The chain has TRBV7-2 and TRBJ2-7, with D possibly TRBD1 on 5 matching bases. The V and J ends lost 3 bases and 1 base respectively, with 10 bases between them. CDR3 length equals 14 residues. Germline V gene data show CDR1 as SGHTA and CDR2 as FQGNSA. CDR3 loop: CASSLRQSSYEQYF. In DNA form, the CDR3 reads TGTGCCAGCAGCTTGAGACAGTCATCCTACGAGCAGTACTTC.

This clonotype showed up just a few times. The genes are TRBV6-2 or TRBV6-3 and TRBJ1-5; 7 nucleotides line up with TRBD1. The CDR3 extends over 15 amino acids. V was clipped by 6 bases and J by 0 bases; unmatched bases: 5. Germline V CDR1 and CDR2: MNHEY, SVGEGT. The CDR3 coding sequence is TGTGCCAGCAGCACTGGACAGGTTAGCAATCAGCCCCAGCATTTT. Translating gives CASSTGQVSNQPQHF.

This clonotype was seen more than once but under ten times. This chain connects TRBV20-1 to TRBJ2-2; TRBD1 aligns across 7 bases. The germline V gene has CDR1 DFQATT and CDR2 SNEGSKA (reference sequence). The CDR3 extends over 14 amino acids. Trimming removed 5 bases from V and 2 bases from J; junction bases left unmatched: 5. The CDR3 sequence is CSAQRQGNTGELFF. The CDR3 region has the DNA TGCAGTGCTCAGAGACAGGGTAACACCGGGGAGCTGTTTTTT.

A single count supports this clonotype. The rearrangement joins TRBV11-2 to TRBJ2-2; D possibly corresponds to TRBD2 (5 bases). The V end was cut by 2 bases, the J end by 7 bases, with 8 bases between. There are 13 residues in the CDR3. Germline V gene data show CDR1 as SGHAT and CDR2 as FQNNGV. In DNA, the CDR3 is TGTGCCAGCAGCTTACGTGGGAGCGGGGAGCTGTTTTTT. Protein sequence: CASSLRGSGELFF. Together with reference TRBV11-2 and TRBJ2-2, the CDR3 gives the full variable domain: EAGVAQSPRYKIIEKRQSVAFWCNPISGHATLYWYQQILGQGPKLLIQFQNNGVVDDSQLPKDRFSAERLKGVDSTLKIQPAKLEDSAVYLCASSLRGSGELFFGEGSRLTVL.

The chain is built from TRBV20-1 and TRBJ2-4; 10 bases are a match to TRBD2. V shed 6 bases, J shed 6 bases, and the junction held 8 bases outside the gene matches. Germline CDR1 and CDR2: DFQATT and SNEGSKA (reference sequence). The CDR3 sequence is 14 residues long. The CDR3 nucleotides read TGCAGTGCGTCCCTAGCGGGGGTCCGAAACATTCAGTACTTC. This codes for CSASLAGVRNIQYF.

This chain uses TRBV7-3 with TRBJ2-3; tentative D call: TRBD2 (6 bases). CDR1 is SGHTA and CDR2 is FQGTGA in the germline V gene. V shed 5 bases and J shed 1 base, with 19 bases lying between them. The CDR3 loop spans 17 amino acids. The CDR3 region is CASSQMWGDLGTDTQYF. Here the CDR3 DNA reads TGTGCCAGCAGCCAGATGTGGGGGGACTTAGGCACAGATACGCAGTATTTT. Filled out from reference TRBV7-3 and TRBJ2-3, the complete variable domain reads GAGVSQTPSNKVTEKGKYVELRCDPISGHTALYWYRQSLGQGPEFLIYFQGTGAADDSGLPNDRFFAVRPEGSVSTLKIQRTERGDSAVYLCASSQMWGDLGTDTQYFGPGTRLTVL.

This chain joins TRBV27 and TRBJ2-3; the D gene is possibly TRBD2 (5 bases). The CDR3 sequence is 13 residues long. From germline, CDR1 is MNHEY and CDR2 SMNVEV (reference sequence). Trimming pared 5 bases from V and 4 bases from J, leaving 10 bases between. The CDR3 DNA follows: TGTGCCAGCAGTAAGGACTCTTCAGATACGCAGTATTTT. It encodes CASSKDSSDTQYF.

V is TRBV7-9 and J is TRBJ2-6, with D perhaps assigned TRBD1 or TRBD2 (5 bases each). The V and J ends lost 6 bases and 0 bases respectively, with 15 bases between them. This CDR3 region has 17 residues. The germline V gene encodes CDR1 SEHNR and CDR2 FQNEAQ (reference sequence). As DNA, the CDR3 is TGTGCCAGCAGTGGGGGAGTTTCAAACTCTGGGGCCAACGTCCTGACTTTC. Translating gives CASSGGVSNSGANVLTF.

A word on this clonotype: Because the CDR3 is missing its conserved closing phenylalanine or tryptophan, this is likely a read error. The gene calls are TRBV7-2 and TRBJ2-3, with 7 nucleotides matching TRBD1. The germline V gene encodes CDR1 SGHTA and CDR2 FQGNSA. The CDR3 spans 16 residues. The trim removed 1 base at V and 9 bases at J, leaving 13 bases unmatched. Here the CDR3 DNA reads TGTGCCAGCAGCTTAGTAAGACAGGGTGAAGGTTGGACGCAGTATTTA. Translated, it gives CASSLVRQGEGWTQYL.

This sequence joins TRBV2 and TRBJ1-2; 11 bases are a match to TRBD1. Germline V gives CDR1 SNHLY, CDR2 FYNNEI. J was trimmed by 4 bases and V by 5 bases; bases with no gene match: 6. The CDR3 length is 15 residues. CDR3 residues: CASSQDRGRSYGYTF. The CDR3 nucleotides are TGTGCCAGCAGTCAGGACAGGGGGCGTAGCTATGGCTACACCTTC.

The chain uses TRBV6-5 and TRBJ2-3, with a tentative D call TRBD1 (5 bases). The germline V gene encodes CDR1 MNHEY and CDR2 SVGAGI. This CDR3 has 13 amino acids. The V end lost 8 bases, the J end lost 1 base, and 10 bases lay between the germline ends. This chain's CDR3 is CASGIGGTDTQYF. In DNA, the CDR3 is TGTGCCAGCGGGATAGGGGGCACAGATACGCAGTATTTT.

This clonotype showed up just once. V is TRBV28 and J is TRBJ2-7; 8 nucleotides match TRBD1. Trimming cost V 3 bases and J 6 bases; bases outside gene matches: 13. The length of the CDR3 is 16 residues. Looked up from germline, CDR1 is MDHEN and CDR2 is SYDVKM. In DNA form, the CDR3 reads TGTGCCAGCAGTTTGCTAAGGGTGGGCAGGGGGCGCGAGCAGTACTTC. Encoded protein: CASSLLRVGRGREQYF.

The chain combines TRBV7-3 with TRBJ2-5; tentative D call: TRBD2 (5 bases). This CDR3 spans 16 amino acids. V was cut by 3 bases and J by 0 bases, with 14 bases left in between. The germline V gene encodes CDR1 SGHTA and CDR2 FQGTGA. The CDR3 sequence is CASSFPLAGDQETQYF. The CDR3, as DNA: TGTGCCAGCAGCTTCCCCCTAGCAGGAGACCAAGAGACCCAGTACTTC.

This chain links TRBV9 with TRBJ1-4; D is unresolved. The CDR3 consists of 14 residues. From germline, CDR1 is SGDLS and CDR2 YYNGEE. V was trimmed by 3 bases and J by 4 bases, leaving 10 bases between them. CDR3 coding DNA: TGTGCCAGCAGCGAGGACGGAGTTAATGAAAAACTGTTTTTT. This encodes CASSEDGVNEKLFF.

Comment on this clonotype: Germline is not matched at one junction end, which may reflect a read error. This sequence joins TRBV30 and TRBJ2-1; the match to TRBD2 covers 7 bases. CDR3 size: 14 residues. Germline V gene data show CDR1 as GTSNPN and CDR2 as SVGIG (reference sequence). Here the CDR3 reads CTWMRGFDYNEQFF. CDR3 nucleotides: TGTACCTGGATGCGGGGGTTCGACTACAATGAGCAGTTCTTC.